This T cell receptor (beta chain) was found in a study of cytomegalovirus exposure and HLA in healthy donors. Study-wide results and caveats: Researchers counted 164 TCR beta chains as cytomegalovirus-associated. As a later analysis revealed, the rate of TCR association differed by HLA locus, with DRB1 most and HLA-C fewest. In a later analysis, compared with equally common non-associated chains, HLA-associated beta chains were more expanded. Productive rates of about 87% or about 30% were seen for most TCR beta V segments in an earlier analysis.

With regard to this clone: As yet, its antigen is unknown.

The V gene end was trimmed by 4 bases and the J gene end by 8 bases; junction bases not matched to a gene: 8. CDR3 size: 15 residues. CDR1 is SGHNT and CDR2 is YYREEE in the germline V gene (reference sequence). This PCR relied on a set of 60 Vbeta primers and 13 Jbeta primers. TCRdb keeps only in-frame clones here, not all; method: immunoSEQ multiplex PCR. The table has 110,000 to 150,000 clones, roughly 75% seen once. The source is a middle-aged man in good health and CMV-seronegative. Source material: PBMCs. J is TRBJ1-6 and V is TRBV5-4; 8 bases match TRBD1. CDR3 loop: CASSGPGQDHSPLHF. The CDR3 bases are TGTGCCAGCAGCGGACCGGGACAGGACCATTCACCCCTCCACTTT.